These 17 T cell receptor beta chains were sequenced from one sample in a study of lymphopenia after photon versus proton radiotherapy. Measured with immunoSEQ multiplex PCR; TCRdb has only the in-frame clones, and not every one. The data contain 68,000 or so clones, roughly 93% of them singletons. Sequences were derived from peripheral blood, sampled from a patient treated with photon-based radiotherapy. Source of these receptors: a woman between 70 and 85 years old with pancreatic cancer.

The chain combines TRBV5-1 with TRBJ2-1, with TRBD2 identical over 12 bases. Germline V gene lookup returns CDR1 SGHRS and CDR2 YFSETQ. Trimming at V came to 4 bases and at J to 7 bases, leaving 6 bases not matched to a gene. This CDR3 region has 15 residues. CDR3 DNA sequence: TGCGCCAGCAGCCTGACTAGCGGGAGACGGAATGAGCAGTTCTTC. Translation gives CASSLTSGRRNEQFF.

DNA for the CDR3: TGTGCCAGCAGCTTTCGGACCGGAAACTCCTACAATGAGCAGTTCTTC. It translates to CASSFRTGNSYNEQFF. This sequence joins TRBV9 and TRBJ2-1; no reliable D call. The V and J ends lost 4 bases and 0 bases respectively, with 14 bases between them. This CDR3 contains 16 residues. Per the germline V gene, CDR1 is SGDLS and CDR2 is YYNGEE. The entire variable domain, with the rest obtained from reference TRBV9 and TRBJ2-1, is as follows: DSGVTQTPKHLITATGQRVTLRCSPRSGDLSVYWYQQSLDQGLQFLIQYYNGEERAKGNILERFSAQQFPDLHSELNLSSLELGDSALYFCASSFRTGNSYNEQFFGPGTRLTVL.

The J gene is TRBJ2-3, the V gene TRBV30; D ambiguous. Germline CDR1 reads GTSNPN; CDR2 reads SVGIG (reference sequence). This CDR3 is built from 14 residues. The V end was cut by 0 bases, the J end by 3 bases, with 10 bases between. The CDR3 is CAWSVLVGTDTQYF. The CDR3 nucleotides read TGTGCCTGGAGTGTACTGGTGGGGACAGATACGCAGTATTTT.

This clone was recorded once. This rearrangement joins TRBV5-1 to TRBJ2-7; D may be TRBD2 (5 bases). Trimming took 7 bases from V and 2 from J, leaving 19 bases between them. Germline V gives CDR1 SGHRS, CDR2 YFSETQ. This CDR3 region has 15 residues. CDR3 sequence reads: CASAEGRGPPYEQYF. CDR3 bases: TGCGCCAGCGCCGAGGGCCGCGGGCCACCCTACGAGCAGTACTTC.

This rearrangement joins TRBV6-1 to TRBJ2-3; D is uncertain. CDR3 size: 15 residues. Germline CDR1 is MNHNS and CDR2 is SASEGT. Trimming pared 6 bases from V and 8 bases from J, leaving 21 bases between. The CDR3 sequence is CASSATAEPSSTQYF. CDR3 in DNA: TGTGCCAGCAGCGCGACGGCGGAACCTTCATCTACGCAGTATTTT.

J is TRBJ2-1 and V is TRBV5-6, with 9 bases that match TRBD1. With V trimmed by 0 bases and J by 6 bases, 7 bases remained unmatched. There are 16 residues in the CDR3. CDR1 and CDR2 (germline): SGHDT, YYEEEE. CDR3 sequence: CASSLGWTGVINEQFF. The CDR3, as DNA: TGTGCCAGCAGCTTGGGGTGGACAGGGGTCATCAATGAGCAGTTCTTC. Combining the CDR3 with reference TRBV5-6 and TRBJ2-1 gives the whole variable domain DAGVTQSPTHLIKTRGQQVTLRCSPKSGHDTVSWYQQALGQGPQFIFQYYEEEERQRGNFPDRFSGHQFPNYSSELNVNALLLGDSALYLCASSLGWTGVINEQFFGPGTRLTVL.

This chain links TRBV12-5 with TRBJ2-2; D not resolved. CDR3 length: 14 residues. Per the germline V gene, CDR1 is LGHNT and CDR2 is FRNRAP. V was cut by 2 bases and J by 2 bases, with 6 bases left in between. CDR3 residues: CASGLLVNTGELFF. For the CDR3, the DNA is TGTGCTAGTGGTTTGTTGGTCAACACCGGGGAGCTGTTTTTT.

V usage is TRBV19 and J usage is TRBJ1-2; 12 bases line up with TRBD1. The CDR3 sequence is 18 residues long. Losses at the gene ends were 4 bases for V and 2 bases for J; bases not matched to a gene: 11. The V gene's germline CDR1 is LNHDA and CDR2 SQIVND (reference sequence). Written as DNA, the CDR3 is TGTGCCAGTAGTAGATCCGGGACAGGGGGCAGGAGAAACTATGGCTACACCTTC. Encoded protein: CASSRSGTGGRRNYGYTF.

The J gene is TRBJ2-3, the V gene TRBV7-3; D gene uncertain. The CDR3 is made up of 15 amino acids. The V and J ends lost 5 bases and 0 bases respectively, with 12 bases between them. CDR1 and CDR2 (germline): SGHTA, FQGTGA. CDR3 protein: CASSLRSASTDTQYF. The CDR3, as DNA: TGTGCCAGCAGCCTCAGATCTGCTAGCACAGATACGCAGTATTTT. The variable domain in full, with the rest retrieved from reference TRBV7-3 and TRBJ2-3, is GAGVSQTPSNKVTEKGKYVELRCDPISGHTALYWYRQSLGQGPEFLIYFQGTGAADDSGLPNDRFFAVRPEGSVSTLKIQRTERGDSAVYLCASSLRSASTDTQYFGPGTRLTVL.

The chain employs TRBV7-2 and TRBJ2-5; 10 bases match TRBD2. V was clipped by 1 base and J by 5 bases; unmatched bases: 13. The CDR3 consists of 18 residues. Germline assignment: CDR1 SGHTA and CDR2 FQGNSA. The DNA for the CDR3 is TGTGCCAGCAGCTTAGGTTGGGCAGCGGGAGGGCCTTGGGAGACCCAGTACTTC. Its protein is CASSLGWAAGGPWETQYF.

The chain couples TRBV6-1 to TRBJ1-3, with a possible D match to TRBD1 (5 bases). This CDR3 has 15 amino acids. Trimming shortened V by 2 bases and J by 0 bases, and 8 bases separated the two germline ends. Germline CDR1 is MNHNS and CDR2 is SASEGT. The CDR3 nucleotides read TGTGCCAGCAGTGAATCAGGGACCTCTGGAAACACCATATATTTT. Translation gives CASSESGTSGNTIYF.

V usage is TRBV5-4 and J usage is TRBJ2-7, with a weak D call TRBD2 (6 bases). The CDR3 runs 14 residues. V was cut by 4 bases and J by 0 bases, with 11 bases left in between. Germline CDR1 is SGHNT and CDR2 is YYREEE (reference sequence). The CDR3 is CASSRGGSSYEQYF. The CDR3 nucleotides read TGTGCCAGCAGCCGAGGAGGGAGCTCCTACGAGCAGTACTTC.

This chain uses TRBV25-1 with TRBJ1-1; 10 nucleotides align to TRBD1. Germline values: CDR1 MGHDK, CDR2 SYGVNS. The V gene end was trimmed by 6 bases and the J gene end by 1 base; junction bases not matched to a gene: 5. CDR3 length equals 15 residues. Here the CDR3 DNA reads TGTGCCAGCAGAGTGACAGGGGGCGAGAACACTGAAGCTTTCTTT. Its protein product is CASRVTGGENTEAFF.

This clone has just a few counts. The V gene is TRBV4-3, the J gene TRBJ2-5; 12 positions match TRBD1. The CDR3 contains 15 residues. After removal of 3 bases from V and 5 bases from J, the junction contained 4 bases not matched to a gene. Per the germline V gene, CDR1 is LGHNA and CDR2 is YSLEER. In nucleotides, the CDR3 is TGCGCCAGCAGCCAGGGACAGGGGGCTGGGGAGACCCAGTACTTC. This sequence encodes CASSQGQGAGETQYF.

The DNA for the CDR3 is TGTGCCTGGAGTTCAGGGGGCTGGGCTGAAGCTTTCTTT. Its protein is CAWSSGGWAEAFF. The rearrangement uses TRBV30 and TRBJ1-1; TRBD1 aligns across 8 bases. Germline V gene data show CDR1 as GTSNPN and CDR2 as SVGIG (reference sequence). The junction had 5 bases not matched to a gene; V was cut back by 2 bases and J by 6 bases. CDR3 length: 13 amino acids.

The chain couples TRBV13 to TRBJ2-7; 13 positions agree with TRBD2. The CDR3 contains 15 residues. Germline V gene sequence: CDR1 PRHDT, CDR2 FYEKMQ (reference sequence). V lost 5 bases, J lost 2 bases, and 3 bases stayed unmatched. CDR3 sequence: CASSLGLAGPYEQYF. DNA of the CDR3: TGTGCCAGCAGCCTGGGACTAGCGGGACCCTACGAGCAGTACTTC.

The chain uses TRBV18 and TRBJ2-2, with 9 bases lining up with TRBD2. The CDR3 totals 17 residues. Per germline, CDR1 KGHSH and CDR2 LQKENI. V lost 8 bases and J lost 2; bases outside the gene matches: 12. For the CDR3, the DNA is TGTGCCAGCCGCAGACCTGGACTAGCGAGCAACACCGGGGAGCTGTTTTTT. It is translated as CASRRPGLASNTGELFF.